The TCR beta chain under discussion was sequenced for a study of blood T cell repertoires in COVID-19 (TCRdb year 2020). Background on the whole study: Collaborator samples came from the United States, Italy and Spain and covered acute and convalescent phases of COVID-19. The samples were drawn from two sources: the first 160 participants of the ongoing ImmuneRACE study, and 1,200 or so subjects contributed by 6 global collaborators. A de-identified subject ID, COVID-19 status, age in years and sex were almost always included in the sample metadata. The repertoires were made available in a free public database intended to serve as a resource for research on the immune response to SARS-CoV-2. HLA class I and class II types, where available, came from metadata supplied by the sample provider rather than from assay-based typing. The prospective study material was composed of cDNA or gDNA derived from T cells, B-cell-depleted T cells, or PBMCs. Deeply sampled blood TCRbeta repertoires from subjects exposed to, actively infected with, or recovered from COVID-19 were included in the dataset. Overall study outcomes, separate from this receptor: How much clinical and demographic metadata was included differed by source and by participant, and the metadata was provided uncurated.

About this clone itself: The clone's antigen remains unknown. No much larger clonotype is one base removed from it; base qualities were not supplied.

TCRbeta CDR3 regions were amplified from genomic DNA using the immunoSEQ Assay, a bias-controlled multiplex PCR. As for how the authors treated the data: The number of nucleated cells in each sample was estimated by amplification of reference gene primers within the assay. To quantify the absolute abundance of each unique TCRbeta CDR3 rearrangement, sequence reads were collapsed and filtered. For each sample, productive Simpson clonality was calculated as the square root of Simpson's diversity index over productive rearrangements. What TCRdb holds here is the immuneACCESS table cut down to in-frame rearrangements. Part of the clones is not present; checked against another copy, under half of the missing clones reflect an unresolved V gene, and the others are unexplained. Clone size and V and J calls were adopted from that table, with D and trimming inferred from the DNA. The sample contains some 400,000 clones, around 87% of them found a single time. In total, the top ten clones hold approximately 1.2% of the sample.

From the cysteine through the phenylalanine, the CDR3 covers 13 amino acids. Only the CDR3 portion is preserved as DNA: 39 bases, with reading frame beginning at the first base. The junction carries 14 bases between V and J, which are trimmed by 7 bases and 7 bases respectively. The germline V gene (reference sequence) specifies LNHDA as CDR1 and SQIVND as CDR2. Participants in the prospective study were enrolled through a virtual design, were aged about 18 to 90 years, and lived in under 25 United States geographic areas. Cohort assignment in the prospective study relied on participant-reported clinical history from a screening survey and a study questionnaire. ImmuneRACE Cohort 3 recovered participants were defined by two consecutive negative NP/OP PCR tests, healthcare professional clearance, or symptom resolution. Mobile phlebotomists in the prospective study collected whole blood, serum and a nasopharyngeal or oropharyngeal swab from every participant. Prospective study participants could optionally give additional blood draws and questionnaires over an approximately 2-month period. Prospective study blood samples were shipped either frozen or at room temperature before DNA extraction.

The sample was PBMCs or T cells enriched from blood (not recorded which). The rearrangement combines TRBV19 with TRBJ2-1; tentative D gene TRBD1, with 6 bases matching. This sequence was found in a young man who had recovered from COVID-19. The DNA sequence reads TGTGCCAGTAAGGGCAGGGGAGTGAATGAGCAGTTCTTC. This gives the protein CASKGRGVNEQFF.